The text below deals with one T cell receptor (beta chain). Its antigen is still unknown. The sample is drawn from a study of identical twins. The study's findings and limits: Reduced insertions were recorded for abundant cord blood beta clonotypes, with no such pattern in memory repertoires. Beta out-of-frame twin sharing showed a weaker excess.

V was cut by 2 bases and J by 1 base, with 9 bases left in between. The CDR3 loop spans 15 amino acids. CDR1 is SNHLY and CDR2 is FYNNEI in the germline V gene. After template switching added a universal primer site, the resulting cDNA carried unique molecular identifiers. Each CDR3 protein is one row after TCRdb ran MiXCR on the 5' RACE reads. The sample holds some 570,000 distinct CDR3 sequences; 20% to 25% are singletons and the top ten take around 0.47%. The donors were all healthy and Caucasian. These data were also filed under a second study, of yellow fever vaccine responses in identical twins.

The chain carries TRBV2 and TRBJ2-1; D perhaps matches TRBD2 (6 bases). The sequence was collected from a young woman in good health. Material: CD4+ T cells sorted from blood. CDR3 in DNA: TGTGCCAGCAGTGAATCGGGAGTATCCTACAATGAGCAGTTCTTC. It is translated as CASSESGVSYNEQFF.